This paragraph reports one TCR beta chain. Its antigen remains unidentified. This record comes from a study of CD8+ T cells in alopecia areata. Study summary: At a dose of 5 to 10 mg twice daily, oral tofacitinib was given to treated patients. It was 6 to 18 months of tofacitinib, and then there were 6 months off drug. Notes on the study in general: Resident alphabeta T-cell populations of normal skin are likewise subject to sequencing in scalp samples.

V gave up 5 bases and J gave up 4 bases; unmatched junction bases: 4. This CDR3 spans 13 amino acids. Germline-derived CDR1 and CDR2 are LNHDA and SQIVND (reference sequence). The sequencing template was cDNA reverse transcribed from extracted RNA. Produced via immunoSEQ multiplex PCR; TCRdb's table is partial and in-frame only. Of about 130,000 clones in the sample, about 57% were seen once. It was from PBMCs that CD4+ and CD8+ T cells were sorted. V is TRBV19 and J is TRBJ1-2; TRBD1 matches at 7 bases. The input for sequencing was CD4+ T cells sorted from blood, taken at week 0. This clonotype was sampled from a human donor with alopecia areata. The CDR3 protein is CASSDGTVYGYTF. The CDR3 bases are TGTGCCAGTAGTGACGGGACAGTCTATGGCTACACCTTC.